This T cell receptor (beta chain) came from a study of T cell repertoires in cytomegalovirus infection (dated by TCRdb to between 2018 and 2021). In the study overall: Alongside well-studied HLA-B-restricted epitopes, the peptide stimulations were aimed at recently identified HLA-C-restricted CMV epitopes, whose presentation resists viral immunomodulation. Because public TCR beta signatures pointed to carriage of CMV infection together with the matching HLA type, the HLA type of each donor mattered for the analysis. The paper as a whole reports these results and caveats: The ex vivo response was dominated by HLA-C-restricted CMV-specific TCR beta clonotypes, and the single most frequent clonotype in two of eight donors was supplied by these HLA-C-restricted clonotypes. Cumulative frequency of public TCR beta family members discriminated carriers of CMV infection plus the relevant HLA type in this cohort and an independent approximately 350-donor cohort.

This clonotype was seen once. This clone's antigen is unknown. Base qualities were left out, and no much larger clone turns up one base away. Just one read gives weak support. The germline ends are 11 bases apart after V is trimmed by 8 bases and J by 1 base. Inclusive of the bounding cysteine and phenylalanine, the CDR3 is 13 residues long. The retained sequence is limited to the CDR3, 39 bases, with the frame set at the first base. CDR1 and CDR2, per the germline V gene, are MNHNS and SASEGT. For sequencing, an Illumina HiSeq 1500 was employed. TCRdb reprocessing: public reads trimmed at Q25 with fastp, clones called with MiXCR, in-frame beta chains kept. Each record represents a unique CDR3 protein, reported with the most common genes and DNA among its rows. This sample is represented by around 360,000 distinct CDR3 sequences; just under 35% of them were singletons. The top ten constitute around an eighth of the sample.

The treatment or condition label on this specimen signifies: in vitro stimulation with specific CMV peptide epitopes to enrich CMV-specific T cells. The source is a human donor in good health (CMV status not recorded). Some clones in this sample may be carry-over from other donors' samples. The sample in question was cultured PBMCs, obtained from culture after CMV antigen stimulation. This chain is built from TRBV6-1 and TRBJ2-5; TRBD1 is a possible D gene, resting on 5 matching bases. The CDR3 is CASGGHIQETQYF. The bases are TGTGCCAGCGGCGGACACATCCAAGAGACCCAGTACTTC.